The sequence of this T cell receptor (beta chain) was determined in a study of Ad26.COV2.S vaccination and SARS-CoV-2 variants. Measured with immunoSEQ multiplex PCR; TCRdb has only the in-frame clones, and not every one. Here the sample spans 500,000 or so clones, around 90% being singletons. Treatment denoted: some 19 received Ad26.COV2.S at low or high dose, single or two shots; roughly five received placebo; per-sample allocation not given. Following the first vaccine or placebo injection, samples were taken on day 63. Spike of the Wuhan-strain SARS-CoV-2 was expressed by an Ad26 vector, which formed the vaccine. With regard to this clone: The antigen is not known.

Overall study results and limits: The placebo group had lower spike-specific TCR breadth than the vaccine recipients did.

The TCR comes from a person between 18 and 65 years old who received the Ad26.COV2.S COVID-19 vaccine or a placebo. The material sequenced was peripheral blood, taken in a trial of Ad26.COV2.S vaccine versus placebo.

The CDR3 coding sequence is TGTGCCAGCAGTAGGGTGCAGGGTAAAGAGACCCAGTACTTC. Translating gives CASSRVQGKETQYF. The chain links TRBV6-5 to TRBJ2-5, with a possible D match to TRBD1 (5 bases). CDR1 and CDR2 (germline): MNHEY, SVGAGI. This CDR3 contains 14 residues. V was trimmed by 5 bases and J by 3 bases, leaving 13 bases between them.